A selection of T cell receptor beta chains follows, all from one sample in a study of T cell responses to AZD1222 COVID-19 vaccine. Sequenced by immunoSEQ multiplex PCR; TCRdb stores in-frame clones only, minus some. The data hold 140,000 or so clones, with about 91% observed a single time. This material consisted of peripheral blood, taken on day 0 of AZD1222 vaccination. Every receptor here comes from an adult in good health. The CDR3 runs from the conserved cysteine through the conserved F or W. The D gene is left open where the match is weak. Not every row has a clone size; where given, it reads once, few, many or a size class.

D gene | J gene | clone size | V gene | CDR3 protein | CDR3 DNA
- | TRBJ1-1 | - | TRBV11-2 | CASTSGQPHTEAFF | TGTGCCAGCACCTCCGGGCAGCCACACACTGAAGCTTTCTTT
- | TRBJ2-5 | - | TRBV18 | CASSPSSGQQETQYF | TGTGCCAGCTCACCATCTTCTGGTCAGCAAGAGACCCAGTACTTC
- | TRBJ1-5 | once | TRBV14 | CASSQENQPQHF | TGTGCCAGCAGCCAAGAAAATCAGCCCCAGCATTTT
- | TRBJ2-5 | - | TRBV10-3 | CAISESGQAETQYF | TGTGCCATCAGTGAGTCTGGGCAGGCAGAGACCCAGTACTTC
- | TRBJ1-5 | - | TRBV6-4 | CASSESGARGNQPQHF | TGTGCCAGCAGTGAATCGGGGGCCAGGGGCAATCAGCCCCAGCATTTT
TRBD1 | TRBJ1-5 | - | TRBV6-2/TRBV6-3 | CASSDRAYSNQPQHF | TGTGCCAGCAGCGACAGGGCCTATAGCAATCAGCCCCAGCATTTT
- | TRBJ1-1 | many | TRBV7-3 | CASSLAVRAEAFF | TGTGCCAGCAGCTTGGCGGTCAGGGCAGAAGCTTTCTTT
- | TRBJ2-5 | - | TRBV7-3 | CASSLMASQETQYF | TGTGCCAGCAGCTTAATGGCCAGCCAAGAGACCCAGTACTTC
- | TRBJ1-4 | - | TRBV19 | CASSQSYATNEKLFF | TGTGCCAGTAGTCAGAGTTACGCAACTAATGAAAAACTGTTTTTT
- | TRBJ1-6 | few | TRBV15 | CATRRVGTTNSPLHF | TGTGCCACCAGAAGAGTAGGGACTACTAATTCACCCCTCCACTTT
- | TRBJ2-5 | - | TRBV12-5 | CASGLLGGRGETQYF | TGTGCTAGTGGTTTGCTCGGAGGGAGGGGGGAGACCCAGTACTTC
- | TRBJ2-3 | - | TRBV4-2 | CASSQDGAASSTDTQYF | TGTGCCAGCAGCCAAGATGGGGCAGCGAGCAGCACAGATACGCAGTATTTT
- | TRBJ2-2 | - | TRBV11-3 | CASSTLTGELFF | TGTGCCAGCAGCACCCTTACCGGGGAGCTGTTTTTT
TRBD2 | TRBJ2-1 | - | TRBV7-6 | CASSLFAGGAGYNEQFF | TGTGCCAGCAGCTTATTTGCGGGGGGGGCCGGCTACAATGAGCAGTTCTTC
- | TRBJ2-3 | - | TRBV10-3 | CAIRASDTQYF | TGTGCCATCAGGGCATCGGATACGCAGTATTTT
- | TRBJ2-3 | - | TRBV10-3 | CAISVQSTDTQYF | TGTGCCATCAGTGTTCAGTCCACAGATACGCAGTATTTT
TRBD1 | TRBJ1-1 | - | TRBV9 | CASSPLQGDTEAFF | TGTGCCAGCAGCCCCCTGCAGGGGGACACTGAAGCTTTCTTT
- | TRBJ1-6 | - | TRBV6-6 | CASSYGPHNSPLHF | TGTGCCAGCAGTTATGGGCCCCATAATTCACCCCTCCACTTT
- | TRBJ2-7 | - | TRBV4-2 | CASSQDMVYEQYF | TGTGCCAGCAGCCAAGATATGGTATACGAGCAGTACTTC
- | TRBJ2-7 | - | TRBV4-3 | CASSPRGGGTYEQYF | TGCGCCAGCAGCCCTCGAGGAGGGGGGACCTACGAGCAGTACTTC
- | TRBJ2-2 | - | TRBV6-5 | CASSKGRQTGELFF | TGTGCCAGCTCTAAGGGCAGACAGACCGGGGAGCTGTTTTTT
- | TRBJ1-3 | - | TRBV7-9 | CASSFGVAGNTIYF | TGTGCCAGCAGCTTCGGGGTGGCAGGAAACACCATATATTTT
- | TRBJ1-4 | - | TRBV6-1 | CASSEGPINEKLFF | TGTGCCAGCAGTGAGGGGCCCATTAATGAAAAACTGTTTTTT
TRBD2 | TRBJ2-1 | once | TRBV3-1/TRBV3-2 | CASSPDHSGDPYNEQFF | TGTGCCAGCAGCCCAGACCATAGCGGGGACCCGTACAATGAGCAGTTCTTC
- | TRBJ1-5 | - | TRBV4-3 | CASSQDYVGGLDQPQHF | TGCGCCAGCAGCCAAGATTATGTTGGAGGGTTGGATCAGCCCCAGCATTTT
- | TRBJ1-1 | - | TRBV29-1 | CSVARMNTEAFF | TGCAGCGTAGCCAGGATGAACACTGAAGCTTTCTTT
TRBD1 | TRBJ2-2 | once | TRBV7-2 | CASSVHRTGLGTGELFF | TGTGCCAGCAGCGTACATAGGACAGGGCTGGGCACCGGGGAGCTGTTTTTT
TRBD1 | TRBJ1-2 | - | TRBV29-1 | CSVALTGAQYGYTF | TGCAGCGTCGCTTTGACAGGGGCGCAGTATGGCTACACCTTC
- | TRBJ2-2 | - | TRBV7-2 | CASTRAGPGELFF | TGTGCCAGCACCCGCGCCGGCCCCGGGGAGCTGTTTTTT
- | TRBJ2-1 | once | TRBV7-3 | CASSFGVTVRDEQFF | TGTGCCAGCAGCTTCGGTGTTACTGTACGGGATGAGCAGTTCTTC
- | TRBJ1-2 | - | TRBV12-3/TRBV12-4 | CASSFSGNGYTF | TGTGCCAGCAGTTTCTCTGGCAATGGCTACACCTTC
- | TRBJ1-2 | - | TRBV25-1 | CASSPNGAVALVGYTF | TGTGCCAGCAGCCCAAATGGGGCGGTGGCCCTGGTAGGCTACACCTTC
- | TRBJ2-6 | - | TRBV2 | CASSEGMGAGANVLTF | TGTGCCAGCAGTGAAGGGATGGGGGCTGGGGCCAACGTCCTGACTTTC
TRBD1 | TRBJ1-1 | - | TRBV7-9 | CASSLSGQAGEAFF | TGTGCCAGCAGCTTATCCGGACAGGCCGGTGAGGCTTTCTTT
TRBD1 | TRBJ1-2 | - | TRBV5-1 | CASSSDRGRKGYTF | TGCGCCAGCAGCTCTGACAGGGGGCGCAAGGGCTACACCTTC
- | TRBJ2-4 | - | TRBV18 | CASSPNRSKNIQYF | TGTGCCAGCTCACCCAACAGGTCCAAAAACATTCAGTACTTC
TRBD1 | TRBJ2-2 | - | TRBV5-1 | CASSPRGTGGGELFF | TGCGCCAGCAGCCCCCGTGGGACAGGGGGCGGGGAGCTGTTTTTT
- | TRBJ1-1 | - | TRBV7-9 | CASSSPNTNTEAFF | TGTGCCAGCAGCTCCCCCAACACGAACACTGAAGCTTTCTTT
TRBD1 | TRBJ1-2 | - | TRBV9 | CASSVTGQGDYGYTF | TGTGCCAGCAGCGTGACGGGACAGGGGGACTATGGCTACACCTTC
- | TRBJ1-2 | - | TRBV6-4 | CASRQTGAQGYGYTF | TGTGCCAGCAGACAAACCGGGGCCCAAGGGTATGGCTACACCTTC
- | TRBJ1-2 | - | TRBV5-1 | CASSLEQHAGYTF | TGCGCCAGCAGCTTGGAGCAGCATGCTGGCTACACCTTC
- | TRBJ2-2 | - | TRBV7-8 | CASSFFSNTGELFF | TGTGCCAGCAGCTTTTTCTCCAACACCGGGGAGCTGTTTTTT
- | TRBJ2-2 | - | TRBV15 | CATSRGFRNTGELFF | TGTGCCACCAGCAGAGGATTCCGGAACACCGGGGAGCTGTTTTTT
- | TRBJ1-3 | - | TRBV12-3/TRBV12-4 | CASSFNRNTIYF | TGTGCCAGCAGTTTCAACCGAAACACCATATATTTT
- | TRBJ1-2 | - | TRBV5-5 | CASSLAYSPGPYGYTF | TGTGCCAGCAGCTTGGCTTACTCCCCAGGCCCCTATGGCTACACCTTC
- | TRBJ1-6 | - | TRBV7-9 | CASSPLGANSPLHF | TGTGCCAGCAGTCCGTTAGGGGCTAATTCACCCCTCCACTTT
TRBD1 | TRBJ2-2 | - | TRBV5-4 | CASSPGQGNTGELFF | TGTGCCAGCAGCCCGGGACAGGGGAACACCGGGGAGCTGTTTTTT
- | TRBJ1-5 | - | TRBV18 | CASSPGGGNQPQHF | TGTGCCAGCTCACCAGGGGGCGGCAATCAGCCCCAGCATTTT
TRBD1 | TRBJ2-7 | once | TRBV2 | CASSPQGAGGNEQYF | TGTGCCAGCAGCCCCCAGGGGGCAGGGGGAAACGAGCAGTACTTC
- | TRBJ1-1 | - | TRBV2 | CASREQTNTEAFF | TGTGCCAGCAGAGAACAGACAAACACTGAAGCTTTCTTT
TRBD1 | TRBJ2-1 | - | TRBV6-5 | CASGSGTASYNEQFF | TGTGCCAGCGGCTCCGGGACAGCCTCCTACAATGAGCAGTTCTTC
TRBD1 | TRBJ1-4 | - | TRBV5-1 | CASSLEAGGLGFNEKLFF | TGCGCCAGCAGCTTGGAGGCAGGGGGGCTAGGGTTTAATGAAAAACTGTTTTTT
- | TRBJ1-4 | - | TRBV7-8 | CASSEGGIGNEKLFF | TGTGCCAGCAGTGAGGGGGGGATCGGTAATGAAAAACTGTTTTTT
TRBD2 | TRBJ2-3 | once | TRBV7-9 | CASSPPPGLAVDTQYF | TGTGCCAGCAGCCCCCCTCCGGGACTAGCGGTGGATACGCAGTATTTT
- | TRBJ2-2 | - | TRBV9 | CASSGTATNTGELFF | TGTGCCAGCAGCGGGACAGCCACGAACACCGGGGAGCTGTTTTTT